This TCR beta chain came from a study of T cells after yellow fever vaccination. CDR3 length equals 13 residues. V dropped 0 bases and J dropped 15; count of bases not matched to a gene: 6. Per the germline V gene, CDR1 is SEHNR and CDR2 is FQNEAQ (reference sequence). This clonotype has ten or more counts. The antigen is not known. Study-wide points: Clonotype sharing between CD4 and CD8 compartments was small.

TCRdb recomputed calls from the 5' RACE reads with MiXCR, one row per CDR3 protein. In the table there are roughly 120,000 distinct CDR3 sequences, around 6.7% of which are singletons. This sequence originates from a man between 18 and 29 years old who received the YFV17D yellow fever vaccine. Here the sequenced sample was CD4+ T cells sorted from PBMCs, taken about 49 days after the first yellow fever vaccination. This chain connects TRBV7-9 to TRBJ2-4; the match to TRBD1 covers 9 bases. The CDR3 reads CASSLAGTGRPYF. As DNA, the CDR3 is TGTGCCAGCAGCTTAGCTGGGACAGGGCGTCCGTACTTC.